The 27 T cell receptor beta chains in this list originate from one sample, sequenced in a study of T-cell reconstitution after alpha-beta-depleted transplantation in children. Unique molecular identifiers were incorporated when the TCRbeta library was constructed. TCRdb recomputed calls from the PCR reads with MiXCR, one row per CDR3 protein. Of about 210,000 distinct CDR3 sequences in the sample, more than 15% were seen once. The starting material was PBMCs, mostly from graft donor cells, obtained 360 days after TCRalphabeta/CD19-depleted stem cell transplant. These receptors all stem from a male patient under 10 years old who had a stem cell transplant for acute lymphoblastic leukemia, so the T cells may come from the graft donor.

This clonotype has ten or more counts. The J gene is TRBJ2-1, the V gene TRBV28; D gene unclear. Germline CDR1 reads MDHEN; CDR2 reads SYDVKM. This CDR3 has 12 amino acids. Trimming took 4 bases from V and 5 from J, leaving 6 bases between them. This chain's CDR3 is CASSYVDNEQFF. In DNA, the CDR3 is TGTGCCAGCAGTTACGTAGACAATGAGCAGTTCTTC.

This chain connects TRBV12-3 or TRBV12-4 to TRBJ2-1, with D perhaps matching TRBD1 (5 bases). The CDR3 sequence is 11 residues long. V dropped 5 bases and J dropped 9 bases, with 8 bases sitting between them. DNA for the CDR3: TGTGCCAGCAGTCTACAGGCTGAGCAGTTCTTC. Translating gives CASSLQAEQFF.

The gene calls are TRBV29-1 and TRBJ2-1; D ambiguous. V lost 3 bases and J lost 4, with 13 bases in between. The germline gives CDR1 SQVTM, CDR2 ANQGSEA. The CDR3 extends over 14 amino acids. The CDR3 loop reads CSVDGRDKYNEQFF. CDR3 DNA sequence: TGCAGCGTTGATGGACGAGACAAGTACAATGAGCAGTTCTTC.

This clonotype was counted only a few times. This chain links TRBV6-1 with TRBJ2-5; the D gene is possibly TRBD1 (6 bases). CDR3 length: 13 residues. Looked up from germline, CDR1 is MNHNS and CDR2 is SASEGT. Trimming took 10 bases from V and 4 from J, leaving 16 bases between them. Here the CDR3 DNA reads TGTGCCACCTGGAACAGGGTACTAGAGACCCAGTACTTC. Translating gives CATWNRVLETQYF.

This clonotype was picked up many times. The V and J genes are TRBV20-1 and TRBJ2-2; no reliable D call. V lost 5 bases and J 2 bases, leaving 6 bases between the germline ends. Germline CDR1 reads DFQATT; CDR2 reads SNEGSKA (reference sequence). This CDR3 has 12 residues. The CDR3 here is CSAYQNTGELFF. The CDR3 DNA reads as TGCAGTGCTTACCAAAACACCGGGGAGCTGTTTTTT.

This clonotype showed up just a few times. The rearrangement joins TRBV28 to TRBJ1-3, with a tentative D call TRBD1 (6 bases). Looked up from germline, CDR1 is MDHEN and CDR2 is SYDVKM. V was trimmed by 3 bases and J by 2 bases, leaving 14 bases between them. The CDR3 consists of 16 residues. Here the CDR3 DNA reads TGTGCCAGCAGTTTGGGGGGGGCGCGAGCTGGAAACACCATATATTTT. Protein product: CASSLGGARAGNTIYF.

In its sample, this clonotype was seen a few times. The rearrangement uses TRBV20-1 and TRBJ1-5; 9 bases agree with TRBD1. Looked up from germline, CDR1 is DFQATT and CDR2 is SNEGSKA (reference sequence). The CDR3 loop spans 14 amino acids. With 1 base clipped from V and 2 bases from J, the junction kept 0 bases outside the gene matches. CDR3 nucleotides: TGCAGTGCTAGAGGGGACAGGGGCAATCAGCCCCAGCATTTT. Protein: CSARGDRGNQPQHF.

In nucleotides, the CDR3 is TGTGCCAGCAGCTTAATAGATGTGGGACAGGGGGCAGAAAACTCCTACGAGCAGTACTTC. It translates to CASSLIDVGQGAENSYEQYF. This sequence joins TRBV7-6 and TRBJ2-7, with 12 bases fitting TRBD1. CDR3 length: 20 amino acids. V gave up 2 bases and J gave up 0 bases; unmatched junction bases: 14. Germline V gene sequence: CDR1 SGHVS, CDR2 FNYEAQ.

V and J are TRBV5-6 and TRBJ2-3, with D tentatively TRBD2 (5 bases). V shed 2 bases and J shed 5 bases, with 18 bases lying between them. The CDR3 contains 16 residues. Germline V gene data show CDR1 as SGHDT and CDR2 as YYEEEE. The CDR3 DNA reads TGTGCCAGCAGCTTTATATCCGGGTCCCGGGGAGATACGCAGTATTTT. Encoded protein: CASSFISGSRGDTQYF.

This chain joins TRBV3-1 and TRBJ2-5; a weak D match, TRBD1 (5 bases). Germline V gene data show CDR1 as LGHDT and CDR2 as YNNKEL (reference sequence). V was pared by 0 bases and J by 2 bases, with 10 bases between. CDR3 length equals 15 residues. CDR3: CASSQDLAGQETQYF. The CDR3 nucleotides are TGTGCCAGCAGCCAAGATTTGGCAGGGCAAGAGACCCAGTACTTC.

This chain links TRBV5-6 with TRBJ2-5; D may be TRBD1 (6 bases). The CDR3 loop spans 13 amino acids. The germline gives CDR1 SGHDT, CDR2 YYEEEE. V lost 4 bases and J lost 4, with 11 bases in between. CDR3 residues: CASSRTDGETQYF. CDR3 nucleotides: TGTGCCAGCAGCCGGACAGACGGAGAGACCCAGTACTTC.

V and J are TRBV12-3 or TRBV12-4 and TRBJ2-7, with 7 bases identical to TRBD2. This CDR3 is 14 amino acids long. The J segment lost 0 bases and the V segment lost 6 bases, leaving 5 bases of the junction unmatched. CDR3 loop: CASRTSLSSYEQYF. CDR3 DNA sequence: TGTGCCAGCAGGACTAGCCTAAGCTCCTACGAGCAGTACTTC.

There are many counts of this clonotype. The rearrangement uses TRBV29-1 and TRBJ2-1; D unclear. Trimming stripped 3 bases from V and 0 bases from J, with 12 bases between. The germline CDR1 and CDR2 sequences are SQVTM and ANQGSEA. This CDR3 is built from 15 residues. DNA for the CDR3: TGCAGCGTTGACAATTGGGAAAACTCCTACAATGAGCAGTTCTTC. Its translation is CSVDNWENSYNEQFF.

Only a few counts were recorded for this clonotype. V is TRBV29-1 and J is TRBJ2-1; D tentatively reads TRBD1 or TRBD2 (5 bases each). The CDR3 is made up of 12 amino acids. CDR1 SQVTM and CDR2 ANQGSEA come from the germline V gene. Deletions cut 3 bases from V and 6 bases from J, with 9 bases between. The CDR3 loop is CSVERGGNEQFF. CDR3 DNA sequence: TGCAGCGTTGAGAGGGGCGGCAATGAGCAGTTCTTC.

This clonotype was counted between two and nine times. The chain combines TRBV15 with TRBJ1-1; D is ambiguous. The CDR3 spans 15 residues. Germline-derived CDR1 and CDR2 are LNHNV and YYDKDF (reference sequence). V gave up 0 bases and J gave up 7 bases, with 15 bases separating them. The CDR3 reads CATSRDLEAGIEAFF. The CDR3, as DNA: TGTGCCACCAGCAGAGATTTAGAGGCAGGCATTGAAGCTTTCTTT.

This clonotype showed up many times. The V call is TRBV20-1, the J call TRBJ2-4, with TRBD2 identical over 10 bases. This CDR3 region has 14 residues. J lost 5 bases, V lost 6 bases, and 7 bases had no gene match. The germline CDR1 and CDR2 sequences are DFQATT and SNEGSKA (reference sequence). Written as DNA, the CDR3 is TGCAGTGCCCATACGCTAGCGGGGGAAAACATTCAGTACTTC. Translation: CSAHTLAGENIQYF.

In this sample, this clonotype turned up a few times. The chain combines TRBV4-2 with TRBJ2-3; tentatively, D is TRBD1 (5 bases). This CDR3 is built from 15 residues. The germline CDR1 and CDR2 sequences are LGHNA and YNFKEQ. Trimming took 0 bases from V and 3 from J, leaving 10 bases between them. The CDR3 is CASSQEQGRTDTQYF. In DNA, the CDR3 is TGTGCCAGCAGCCAAGAGCAGGGCCGTACAGATACGCAGTATTTT.

The chain uses TRBV5-1 and TRBJ2-2, with D perhaps matching TRBD2 (5 bases). Germline CDR1 SGHRS, CDR2 YFSETQ. This CDR3 region has 14 residues. With 0 bases removed from V and 5 bases from J, the gap between germline ends came to 8 bases. Written as DNA, the CDR3 is TGCGCCAGCAGCTTGGTGTCGGGGACCGGGGAGCTGTTTTTT. This translates into CASSLVSGTGELFF.

This chain connects TRBV12-3 or TRBV12-4 to TRBJ2-5; TRBD1 is a possible D gene (5 bases). With 2 bases removed from V and 4 bases from J, the gap between germline ends came to 11 bases. The CDR3 runs 14 residues. Written as DNA, the CDR3 is TGTGCCAGCAGTTTATACGACAGTGGAGAGACCCAGTACTTC. Its translation is CASSLYDSGETQYF.

This chain joins TRBV7-2 and TRBJ1-4; D call uncertain. V was cut by 4 bases and J by 7 bases, with 7 bases left in between. The CDR3 loop spans 12 amino acids. CDR1 and CDR2 (germline): SGHTA, FQGNSA. Here the CDR3 reads CASSYYAEKLFF. The CDR3 coding sequence is TGTGCCAGCAGCTACTACGCTGAAAAACTGTTTTTT.

The chain links TRBV15 to TRBJ1-1; weak D call: TRBD1 (5 bases). From germline, CDR1 is LNHNV and CDR2 YYDKDF (reference sequence). Trimming left V 5 bases short and J 3 bases short, with 16 bases between. The CDR3 totals 15 residues. The CDR3 DNA sequence: TGTGCCACCAGCTCCAGCGGTTGGGGGGACACTGAAGCTTTCTTT. Its translation: CATSSSGWGDTEAFF. The whole variable domain, filled in from reference TRBV15 and TRBJ1-1, reads DAMVIQNPRYQVTQFGKPVTLSCSQTLNHNVMYWYQQKSSQAPKLLFHYYDKDFNNEADTPDNFQSRRPNTSFCFLDIRSPGLGDTAMYLCATSSSGWGDTEAFFGQGTRLTVV.

The V call is TRBV20-1, the J call TRBJ2-4; D is possibly TRBD1 (5 bases). Trimming took 7 bases from V and 2 from J, leaving 12 bases between them. The CDR3 sequence is 13 residues long. Germline CDR1 DFQATT, CDR2 SNEGSKA (reference sequence). CDR3 sequence (DNA): TGCAGTGTTATCGACAGTCCCAAAAACATTCAGTACTTC. Translating it yields CSVIDSPKNIQYF.

This chain joins TRBV28 and TRBJ2-1, with 8 bases aligning to TRBD2. V shed 3 bases and J 8 bases; nucleotides not matched to a gene: 9. This CDR3 comprises 15 residues. Germline lookup yields CDR1 MDHEN and CDR2 SYDVKM. CDR3 coding DNA: TGTGCCAGCAGTTTGGGTACGGGGGGGCCACATGAGCAGTTCTTC. It specifies CASSLGTGGPHEQFF.

The chain employs TRBV3-1 and TRBJ1-1; 8 bases agree with TRBD1. The germline gives CDR1 LGHDT, CDR2 YNNKEL (reference sequence). The CDR3 has 14 residues. V was pared by 4 bases and J by 4 bases, with 5 bases of the junction left unmatched. The chain's CDR3 is CASSPTGVGTEAFF. CDR3 bases: TGTGCCAGCAGCCCGACAGGGGTGGGCACTGAAGCTTTCTTT.

This rearrangement joins TRBV12-3 or TRBV12-4 to TRBJ2-7; no clear D. The V and J ends lost 8 bases and 4 bases respectively, with 9 bases between them. The CDR3 contains 11 residues. The CDR3 region has the DNA TGTGCCAGCGGTCTGGGGTACGAGCAGTACTTC. The encoded protein is CASGLGYEQYF.

This chain connects TRBV28 to TRBJ2-7; 9 nucleotides line up with TRBD2. Losses at the gene ends were 6 bases for V and 10 bases for J; bases not matched to a gene: 10. This CDR3 is 13 amino acids long. Germline CDR1 is MDHEN and CDR2 is SYDVKM. Here the CDR3 DNA reads TGTGCCAGCAGCCGAGACACTAGCGGGCCTCAGTACTTC. Translated, it gives CASSRDTSGPQYF.

This clonotype appeared many times. This rearrangement joins TRBV20-1 to TRBJ1-5; a weak D match, TRBD1 (5 bases). The CDR3 is 15 amino acids. Trimming removed 0 bases from V and 0 bases from J, with 9 bases in between. Germline lookup yields CDR1 DFQATT and CDR2 SNEGSKA (reference sequence). The CDR3 sequence is CSARDIRDSNQPQHF. The CDR3 nucleotides are TGCAGTGCTAGAGATATCAGGGATAGCAATCAGCCCCAGCATTTT.